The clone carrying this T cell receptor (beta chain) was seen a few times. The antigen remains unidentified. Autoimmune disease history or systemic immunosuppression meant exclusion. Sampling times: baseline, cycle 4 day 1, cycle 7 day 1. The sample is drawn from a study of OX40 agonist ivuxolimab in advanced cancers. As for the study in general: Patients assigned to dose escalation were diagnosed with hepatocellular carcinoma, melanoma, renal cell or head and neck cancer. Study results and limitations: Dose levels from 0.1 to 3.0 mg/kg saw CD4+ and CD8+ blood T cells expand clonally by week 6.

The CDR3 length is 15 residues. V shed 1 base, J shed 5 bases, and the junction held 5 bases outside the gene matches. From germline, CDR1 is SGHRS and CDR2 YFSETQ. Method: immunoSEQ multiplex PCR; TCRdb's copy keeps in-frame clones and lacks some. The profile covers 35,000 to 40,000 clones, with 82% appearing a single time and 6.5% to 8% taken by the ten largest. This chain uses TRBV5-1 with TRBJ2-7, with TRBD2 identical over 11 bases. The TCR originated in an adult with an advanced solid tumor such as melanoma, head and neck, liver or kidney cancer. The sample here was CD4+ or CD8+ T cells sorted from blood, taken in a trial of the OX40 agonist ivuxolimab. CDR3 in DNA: TGCGCCAGCAGCTTGACTAGCGGGAGATTTAACGAGCAGTACTTC. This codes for CASSLTSGRFNEQYF. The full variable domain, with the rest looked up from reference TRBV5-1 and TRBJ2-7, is KAGVTQTPRYLIKTRGQQVTLSCSPISGHRSVSWYQQTPGQGLQFLFEYFSETQRNKGNFPGRFSGRQFSNSRSEMNVSTLELGDSALYLCASSLTSGRFNEQYFGPGTRLTVT.